This T cell receptor (beta chain) was sequenced for a study of shared clonotypes between healthy human individuals. Study results and caveats: Among donors, clonotype sharing was expected to be affected by sequencing depth.

As to this clone: Antigen: not known.

Only in-frame clones appear in the TCRdb table, and some are missing; sequencing was by immunoSEQ multiplex PCR. This table holds about 2.1 million clones, around 93% found once. CD45RO-negative, CCR7-positively selected cells formed the naive CD8 fraction, excluding terminally differentiated effector memory CD45RA+ cells. V was clipped by 0 bases and J by 8 bases, with 13 bases between them. This CDR3 contains 14 residues. Germline V CDR1 and CDR2: LGHNA, YSLEER. The origin of this receptor is a man younger than 35 in good health. Some clones in this sample may be carry-over from other donors' samples. The chain carries TRBV4-3 and TRBJ1-1, with D unclear. The sample consisted of naive CD8+ T cells from PBMCs. The CDR3 is CASSQDGDGREAFF. The CDR3 region has the DNA TGCGCCAGCAGCCAAGATGGAGACGGGAGAGAAGCTTTCTTT.